This T cell receptor (beta chain) was retrieved from a study of blood T cell repertoires in COVID-19. In the original analysis: Nucleated cell number was recorded as an estimate derived from reference gene primer amplification. Assay: immunoSEQ multiplex PCR; the TCRdb copy retains only in-frame clones and omits some. That table furnishes V, J and clone size, whereas the DNA furnished D and trimming. The top ten clones hold approximately 8.9% of a sample with about 100,000 clones, 80% of them seen once. The CDR3 loop spans 15 amino acids. V was clipped by 4 bases and J by 5 bases; unmatched bases: 10. CDR1 and CDR2 from the germline V gene are MDHEN and SYDVKM.

The sequencing sample was made of peripheral blood. The rearrangement links TRBV28 to TRBJ1-1; TRBD1 matches 7 bases. The source of this sequence is a man aged 45 to 65 who had recovered from COVID-19. The CDR3 loop reads CASSSRQGGGTEAFF. DNA of the CDR3: TGTGCCAGCAGTTCCCGACAGGGAGGAGGGACTGAAGCTTTCTTT.